One and the same sample provided the 4 T cell receptor beta chains below, sequenced in a study of blood T cells in healthy people across ages. Combining a sample-barcoded 5' primer with a J-beta primer mix, a second PCR ran for roughly 7 to 11 cycles. TCRdb called the 5' RACE reads again in MiXCR, with one record for every CDR3 protein. The table includes 1.8 million or so distinct CDR3 sequences, about 39% detected once. Sequenced: blood. These receptors came from a human donor in good health.

CDR3 protein: CASSWGQGSNQPQHF. CDR3 DNA: TGTGCCAGCAGTTGGGGACAGGGTAGCAATCAGCCCCAGCATTTT. The gene calls are TRBV6-6 and TRBJ1-5, with 9 bases that match TRBD1. The CDR3 has 15 amino acids. Germline assignment: CDR1 MNHNY and CDR2 SVGAGI (reference sequence). V lost 4 bases to trimming and J lost 0 bases; unmatched junction nucleotides: 1.

The V and J genes are TRBV7-2 and TRBJ2-4; possibly TRBD1 or TRBD2 for D (5 bases each). TRBJ2-7 explains the end of the DNA better; the J call may be wrong. Germline CDR1 SGHTA, CDR2 FQGNSA. The CDR3 covers 15 residues. CDR3 sequence (DNA): TGTGCCAGCAGCTTAGTGTGGGGCAGGGAGAGCGAGCAGTACTTC. This encodes CASSLVWGRESEQYF.

The chain couples TRBV12-3 or TRBV12-4 to TRBJ1-5; maybe TRBD1 (6 bases). This CDR3 spans 13 amino acids. Deletions cut 5 bases from V and 6 bases from J, with 11 bases between. The CDR3 spells CASSKQGLQPQHF. CDR3 nucleotides: TGTGCCAGCAGTAAACAGGGTCTTCAGCCCCAGCATTTT.

This rearrangement joins TRBV21-1 to TRBJ1-4. TRBV21-1 is classified as a pseudogene. The CDR3 has 12 residues. In nucleotides, the CDR3 is TGTGCCAGCAGCAAAGTGGCTGAAAAACTGTTTTTT. Translation: CASSKVAEKLFF.